Presented here are 12 T cell receptor beta chains from one specimen sequenced in a study of T cells in Graves' hyperthyroidism and ophthalmopathy. The TCR beta CDR3 regions underwent amplification using RNA transcripts as the source. RT-PCR in the first round (using the HTBI primer set) targeted the TCR CDR3. TCRdb reprocessed the multiplex PCR reads via MiXCR and lists one record per CDR3 protein. This table holds approximately 300,000 distinct CDR3 sequences, roughly 17% found once. What was sequenced was blood. Receptors were obtained from a man between 25 and 39 years old with Graves' hyperthyroidism.

This clonotype has just a few counts. The rearrangement links TRBV5-1 to TRBJ2-7, with TRBD1 matching over 9 bases. Germline CDR1 and CDR2: SGHRS and YFSETQ. CDR3 length: 16 amino acids. With V trimmed by 5 bases and J by 7 bases, 16 bases remained unmatched. CDR3 bases: TGCGCCAGCAGTTCTTTTCCGGGACAGGGACTTCGAGAGCAGTACTTC. It yields the protein CASSSFPGQGLREQYF.

Ten or more counts support this clonotype. The gene calls are TRBV30 and TRBJ1-5, with TRBD1 matching 10 bases. CDR1 and CDR2 from the germline V gene are GTSNPN and SVGIG (reference sequence). This CDR3 contains 16 residues. Trimming took 1 base from V and 2 from J; bases not matched to a gene: 5. The CDR3 DNA sequence: TGTGCCTGGAGTGGACAGGGGGCGCGGGGCAATCAGCCCCAGCATTTT. It yields the protein CAWSGQGARGNQPQHF.

This clonotype was detected ten times or more. The V and J genes are TRBV20-1 and TRBJ2-7; D unclear. Germline V lookup: CDR1 DFQATT, CDR2 SNEGSKA (reference sequence). The V end was cut by 2 bases, the J end by 7 bases, with 15 bases between. This CDR3 is 13 amino acids long. The CDR3 is CSARIGPAREQYF. The DNA for the CDR3 is TGCAGTGCTAGAATCGGTCCAGCGAGGGAGCAGTACTTC.

The V and J genes are TRBV18 and TRBJ2-7; 9 positions agree with TRBD2. Germline values: CDR1 KGHSH, CDR2 LQKENI. The CDR3 length is 18 residues. Trimming removed 1 base from V and 2 bases from J; junction bases left unmatched: 12. In DNA form, the CDR3 reads TGTGCCAGCTCACCACAGGGACTAGCCCACGTAAGCACCTACGAGCAGTACTTC. Translating gives CASSPQGLAHVSTYEQYF.

This clonotype was observed at least ten times. The chain uses TRBV6-6 and TRBJ1-1; no firm D call. Germline values: CDR1 MNHNY, CDR2 SVGAGI (reference sequence). Trimming shortened V by 0 bases and J by 7 bases, and 12 bases separated the two germline ends. The CDR3 sequence is 14 residues long. The CDR3 nucleotides are TGTGCCAGCAGTTACTCGATAGTGACTGGTGAAGCTTTCTTT. As protein: CASSYSIVTGEAFF.

J is TRBJ2-2 and V is TRBV5-1; TRBD2 is a possible D gene (6 bases). Germline CDR1 reads SGHRS; CDR2 reads YFSETQ. V was clipped by 0 bases and J by 4 bases, with 10 bases between them. The CDR3 loop spans 15 amino acids. CDR3 in DNA: TGCGCCAGCAGCTTGGGGGGGACTTCCACCGGGGAGCTGTTTTTT. Translation: CASSLGGTSTGELFF.

There are many counts of this clonotype. V is TRBV28 and J is TRBJ2-3; a weak D match, TRBD2 (6 bases). The germline V gene encodes CDR1 MDHEN and CDR2 SYDVKM. Trimming removed 6 bases from V and 0 bases from J, with 13 bases in between. CDR3 length equals 15 residues. The DNA of the CDR3 is TGTGCCAGCAGCGCTTTAGCGGACAGCACAGATACGCAGTATTTT. Protein: CASSALADSTDTQYF.

This clonotype was observed at least ten times. The genes are TRBV30 and TRBJ1-5; D unresolved. Germline V CDR1 and CDR2: GTSNPN, SVGIG (reference sequence). The CDR3 consists of 15 residues. Trimming shortened V by 2 bases and J by 4 bases, and 15 bases separated the two germline ends. DNA for the CDR3: TGTGCCTGGAGTCCATCACGTTATGGAAATCAGCCCCAGCATTTT. It specifies CAWSPSRYGNQPQHF.

This clonotype was seen once. The rearrangement links TRBV18 to TRBJ1-1; D not certain. Germline V gene sequence: CDR1 KGHSH, CDR2 LQKENI. This CDR3 has 13 amino acids. Trimming left V 5 bases short and J 6 bases short, with 13 bases between. CDR3 sequence: CASSTSVSAEAFF. For the CDR3, the DNA is TGTGCCAGCTCAACCAGTGTCTCCGCTGAAGCTTTCTTT.

The sample holds a few counts of this clonotype. The chain carries TRBV5-5 and TRBJ1-5; no reliable D call. From germline, CDR1 is SGHKS and CDR2 YYEKEE (reference sequence). The CDR3 spans 15 residues. V was clipped by 0 bases and J by 3 bases, with 10 bases between them. Here the CDR3 DNA reads TGTGCCAGCAGCTTGGCCTGGCCTTTCAATCAGCCCCAGCATTTT. Translation: CASSLAWPFNQPQHF.

V is TRBV4-1 and J is TRBJ1-5; perhaps TRBD1 as D (5 bases). CDR1 is MGHRA and CDR2 is YSYEKL in the germline V gene. The length of the CDR3 is 15 residues. V was pared by 3 bases and J by 7 bases, with 16 bases between. CDR3 region: CASSHPVGRDQPQHF. The DNA of the CDR3 is TGCGCCAGCAGCCACCCAGTTGGTAGGGACCAGCCCCAGCATTTT.

The V and J genes are TRBV6-1 and TRBJ2-4; no reliable D call. V lost 5 bases and J lost 0, with 8 bases in between. CDR1 and CDR2 (germline): MNHNS, SASEGT. This CDR3 spans 14 amino acids. CDR3 region: CASSPAVAKNIQYF. The CDR3, as DNA: TGTGCCAGCAGTCCCGCCGTAGCCAAAAACATTCAGTACTTC.